These 8 T cell receptor beta chains share one sample of origin, sequenced in a study of CD8+CD57+ T cells in acquired aplastic anemia. CDR3 and TCR beta VDJ profiling relied on a genomic DNA template. TCRdb re-derived calls from the reads in MiXCR, one entry per CDR3 protein. The sample yields about 270,000 distinct CDR3 sequences, about 80% seen once. CD8+CD57+ cell expansion had been shown by flow cytometry in patients chosen for sequencing. Sequences were obtained from sorted CD4+, CD8+, or CD8+CD57+ T cells (not recorded which) from PBMCs. These receptor sequences come from a human donor with aplastic anemia.

This sequence joins TRBV9 and TRBJ2-3; D is perhaps TRBD2 (7 bases). The V gene lost 4 bases and the J gene lost 13 bases, with 22 bases spanning the gap. Germline V gene lookup returns CDR1 SGDLS and CDR2 YYNGEE. CDR3 length: 14 residues. CDR3 residues: CASSSTGGPYYEYF. The CDR3 nucleotides are TGTGCCAGCAGCTCCACCGGGGGGCCCTACTACGAGTATTTT.

The V and J genes are TRBV20-1 and TRBJ1-3, with a weak D call TRBD1 (5 bases). The germline CDR1 and CDR2 sequences are DFQATT and SNEGSKA (reference sequence). V lost 5 bases and J lost 2, with 10 bases in between. The CDR3 covers 13 residues. CDR3 residues: CSAAGGAGNTIYF. CDR3 DNA: TGCAGTGCTGCGGGGGGGGCTGGAAACACCATATATTTT.

The chain joins TRBV2 to TRBJ1-3, with D hard to call. The CDR3 has 15 residues. Per the germline V gene, CDR1 is SNHLY and CDR2 is FYNNEI. V was trimmed by 6 bases and J by 4 bases, leaving 16 bases between them. The DNA of the CDR3 is TGTGCCAGCAGCGTAGAGGCCCAGAGAGGAAACACCATATATTTT. It codes for CASSVEAQRGNTIYF.

The V call is TRBV25-1, the J call TRBJ2-3, with TRBD2 identical over 11 bases. V lost 4 bases and J lost 5; bases outside the gene matches: 8. CDR3 length: 16 amino acids. Germline-derived CDR1 and CDR2 are MGHDK and SYGVNS. CDR3 residues: CASSAPGTSGIDTQYF. The DNA of the CDR3 is TGTGCCAGCAGTGCCCCGGGGACTAGCGGAATAGATACGCAGTATTTT.

This clonotype has more than one count but fewer than ten. The chain employs TRBV2 and TRBJ2-3, with unresolved D. The CDR3 sequence is 12 residues long. V lost 3 bases to trimming and J lost 8 bases, with 9 bases between them. CDR1 is SNHLY, CDR2 FYNNEI, per germline. CDR3 in amino acids: CASSDSRSTQYF. CDR3 DNA: TGTGCCAGCAGTGACTCGAGGAGTACGCAGTATTTT.

The chain has TRBV9 and TRBJ2-3; 9 nucleotides align to TRBD2. V dropped 6 bases and J dropped 13; count of bases not matched to a gene: 15. CDR3 length: 14 residues. Germline-derived CDR1 and CDR2 are SGDLS and YYNGEE. CDR3 sequence (DNA): TGTGCCAGCAACCGAGGGACTAGCCCTACTACAGAGTATTTT. Translating it yields CASNRGTSPTTEYF.

V is TRBV7-8 and J is TRBJ2-7; D gene unclear. In germline, CDR1 is SGHVS, CDR2 FQNEAQ. V dropped 2 bases and J dropped 1 base, with 21 bases sitting between them. The length of the CDR3 is 18 residues. CDR3 residues: CASSLQRGPATLSYEQYV. The CDR3 nucleotides read TGTGCCAGCAGCTTACAGCGAGGCCCGGCAACCCTTTCCTACGAGCAGTACGTC.

The rearrangement uses TRBV4-3 and TRBJ1-2; 7 nucleotides line up with TRBD1. CDR3 length equals 16 residues. Unmatched junction bases numbered 11, after V lost 0 bases and J lost 7 bases. Germline V lookup: CDR1 LGHNA, CDR2 YSLEER. The CDR3 nucleotides read TGCGCCAGCAGCCAAGACAGACAGGGAGGCTCATTTGGCTACACCTTC. It specifies CASSQDRQGGSFGYTF.